This T cell receptor beta chain was found in a study of human T cells and chemical hapten exposure. Via MiXCR, TCRdb re-called the RACE reads, giving one row per CDR3 protein. Of around 350,000 distinct CDR3 sequences in the sample, 4.5% to 5.5% were seen once. A few counts support this clonotype. Its specificity is not known. Time point: pre-sensitization, week 0. Stated treatment: therapeutic diphenylcyclopropenone sensitization with weekly scalp DPC. Study findings and constraints: Expanded TCRs showed more large CDR3 clusters than pre-sensitization or healthy control sets.

The source of this sequence is a woman aged 18-29 years with alopecia areata. Some clones in this sample may be carry-over from other donors' samples. Sequencing was performed on whole blood, taken in connection with sensitization to the hapten diphenylcyclopropenone (DPC).

The CDR3 protein is CASSPGTVFYNEQFF. DNA of the CDR3: TGTGCCAGCAGCCCCGGGACCGTCTTCTACAATGAGCAGTTCTTC. The rearrangement links TRBV3-1 to TRBJ2-1; D tentatively fits TRBD1 or TRBD2 (5 bases each). V was shortened by 4 bases and J by 3 bases, with 13 bases between the two germline ends. Germline V gene lookup returns CDR1 LGHDT and CDR2 YNNKEL (reference sequence). The CDR3 is made up of 15 amino acids.